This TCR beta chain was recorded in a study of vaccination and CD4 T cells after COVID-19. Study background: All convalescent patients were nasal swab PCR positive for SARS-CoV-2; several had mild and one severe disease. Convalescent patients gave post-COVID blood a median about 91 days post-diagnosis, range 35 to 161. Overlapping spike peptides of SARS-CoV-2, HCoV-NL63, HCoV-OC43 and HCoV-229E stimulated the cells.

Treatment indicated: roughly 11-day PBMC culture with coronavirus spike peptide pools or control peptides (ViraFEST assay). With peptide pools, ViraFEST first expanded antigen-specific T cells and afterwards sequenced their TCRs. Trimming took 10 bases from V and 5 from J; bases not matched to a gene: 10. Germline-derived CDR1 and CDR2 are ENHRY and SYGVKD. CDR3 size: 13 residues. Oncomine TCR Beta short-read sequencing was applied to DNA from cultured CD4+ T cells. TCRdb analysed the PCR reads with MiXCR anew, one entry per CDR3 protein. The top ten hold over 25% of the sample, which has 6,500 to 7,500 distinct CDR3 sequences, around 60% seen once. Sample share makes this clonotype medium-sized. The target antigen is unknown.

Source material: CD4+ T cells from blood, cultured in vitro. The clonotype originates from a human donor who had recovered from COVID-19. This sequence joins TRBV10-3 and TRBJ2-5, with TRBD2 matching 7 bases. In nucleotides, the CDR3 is TGTGCCACCCTGGACTCCGGGGGGGAGACCCAGTACTTC. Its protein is CATLDSGGETQYF.